This T cell receptor beta chain derives from a study of molecular identifiers for immune sequencing clone quantification. It was from 20,000 to 1,000,000 sorted cells, with 10%, 30% or 50% RNA, that naive CD8 libraries came. TCRdb reprocessed the PCR reads via MiXCR and lists one record per CDR3 protein. There are approximately 590,000 distinct CDR3 sequences in the sample; about 25% occur only once, and roughly 0.83% lies in the top ten. This CDR3 is built from 14 residues. Germline-derived CDR1 and CDR2 are SGDLS and YYNGEE. Trimming shortened V by 0 bases and J by 4 bases, and 10 bases separated the two germline ends. This clonotype is a singleton in its sample.

The sequence derives from a human donor in good health. Some libraries in this study had Jurkat cell RNA spiked in. The V call is TRBV9, the J call TRBJ1-2; D gene ambiguous. Sequences were obtained from naive CD8+ T cells from blood, with Jurkat cell RNA spiked in. As for subset: FACS-sorted CD8+CD4-CCR7+CD45RA+ naive T cells. CDR3 region: CASSVDSGLYGYTF. DNA for the CDR3: TGTGCCAGCAGCGTAGACAGCGGCCTCTATGGCTACACCTTC.